This paragraph covers one T cell receptor (beta chain) sequence. This clone was counted only a few times. It has no known antigen specificity. Base qualities were left out, and no much larger clone turns up one base away. The entire isolated RNA was reverse transcribed using the High Capacity cDNA Reverse Transcription Kit, and thus expressed TCRB transcripts were sequenced. Naive, central memory and regulatory T cell samples underwent deep immunoSEQ sequencing, averaging roughly 3.3 million total reads per sample. Sorted cells were lysed in RLT buffer, and RNA was extracted using DNase-treated RNeasy Micro or Mini kits according to cell number. To prevent cross-contamination, every cell subset was processed on its own, while patient and healthy donor samples were processed together. Using the immunoSEQ multiplex PCR, TCRB sequences were amplified from cDNA into 87-bp fragments spanning the CDR3 region. Sequencing of the amplicons was performed on the Illumina HiSeq platform. Per the original workflow: Synthetic template baselines were used to correct PCR bias computationally, reads within Hamming distance 2 were collapsed together, and singletons that could not be merged were discarded. By aligning reads against IMGT, V, D and J genes, CDR3 length, and insertions or deletions at six rearrangement sites were assigned. Clonotype counts were normalized to sorted cell number within each subset before computing true diversity and Gini coefficients with the tcR R package. The overlap coefficient, calculated on TCRB nucleotide sequences, was used to quantify repertoire sharing. Out-of-frame TCRB sequences from naive cells were analyzed as a proxy for the pre-selection repertoire. TCRdb mirrors the immuneACCESS table, restricted to in-frame sequences. Some clones are absent from its copies; in checked studies, under half trace to an unresolved V gene, and the reason for the others is unknown. The V and J calls and clone size are taken from that table; D and trimming were inferred from the DNA. In all, the sample holds roughly 330,000 clones, and 9.5% to 12% of those were seen once. The ten largest clones capture about 0.014% of the sample.

A single peripheral blood draw of around 0.11 L on average was collected from each donor into heparinised tubes. Using a panel that included CD45RO, CCR7, CD25, CD127, CD95 and CD27, naive, central memory, regulatory and stem cell-like memory CD4+ T cells were sorted on a BD FACSAria II. All sorted populations exceeded 95% purity. PBMCs were separated immediately by Lymphoprep density gradient centrifugation and were stained directly, without being cultured. So that batch effects would be minimized, each experiment stained and sorted samples in pairs, pairing one healthy donor with one patient. This record comes from a study of beta chain features in type 1 diabetes (dated 2018 in TCRdb). Context from the whole study: Patients and healthy donors did not differ in mean age, gender distribution, total cell number or subset yield. Across all samples, some 99 million sorted cells were examined, and cell number per subset correlated strongly with RNA yield. Whereas all 30 or so donors provided naive and central memory subsets, regulatory and stem cell-like memory subsets were isolated from just 8 patients and roughly 8 healthy donors. The study compared the TCRB repertoires of sorted circulating CD4+ T cell subsets in recently diagnosed type 1 diabetes patients with those in matched healthy donors.

Based on the germline V gene, the CDR1 and CDR2 sequences are MNHEY and SVGAGI. The germline V end is reduced by 6 bases and the J end by 0 bases; junction bases left unmatched: 4. The CDR3 spans 15 residues, from the cysteine through the phenylalanine. Only the CDR3 portion is preserved as DNA: 45 bases, with reading frame beginning at the first base. What the study reported, not specific to this receptor: Type 1 diabetes patients showed a moderate but significant shortening of TCRB CDR3 length in all four CD4+ subsets. Because small numbers of individuals were included in the HLA sub-analyses, any influence of HLA type on TCRB rearrangement was left unresolved. Sequencing cDNA rather than genomic DNA could over-represent highly expressing activated cells, although activation and CD3 levels did not differ between groups. The naive, central memory and regulatory TCRB repertoires appeared to resemble one another more closely among patients than among healthy donors. Patients with type 1 diabetes made fewer insertions and deleted more nucleotides at VDJ recombination sites, implying thymic rearrangement abnormalities. Shorter templates might have been favored by PCR, but patient and control samples were amplified and corrected together, so both groups would have been affected equally by any skew.

The rearranged segments are TRBV6-5 and TRBJ2-3; a stretch of 9 junction bases matches TRBD1. Material for sequencing was naive CD4+ T cells from blood. Sample cell subset or site, as interpreted from the label and publication: true naive CD4+ T cells. The receptor comes from a woman aged 25-40 years in good health. The CDR3 here reads CASSPDRGSTDTQYF. The DNA is TGTGCCAGCAGCCCGGACAGGGGAAGCACAGATACGCAGTATTTT.